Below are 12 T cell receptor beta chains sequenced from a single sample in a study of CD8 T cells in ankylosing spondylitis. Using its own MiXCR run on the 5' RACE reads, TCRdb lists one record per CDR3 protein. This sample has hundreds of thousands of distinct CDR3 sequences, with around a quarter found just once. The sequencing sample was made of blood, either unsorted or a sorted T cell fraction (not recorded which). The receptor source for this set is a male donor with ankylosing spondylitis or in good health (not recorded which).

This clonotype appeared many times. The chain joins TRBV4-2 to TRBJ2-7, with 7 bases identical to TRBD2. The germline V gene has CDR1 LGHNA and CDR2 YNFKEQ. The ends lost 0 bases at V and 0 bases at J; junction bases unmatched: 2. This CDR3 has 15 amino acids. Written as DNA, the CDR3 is TGTGCCAGCAGCCAAGAAGCGGGGAGCTCCTACGAGCAGTACTTC. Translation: CASSQEAGSSYEQYF.

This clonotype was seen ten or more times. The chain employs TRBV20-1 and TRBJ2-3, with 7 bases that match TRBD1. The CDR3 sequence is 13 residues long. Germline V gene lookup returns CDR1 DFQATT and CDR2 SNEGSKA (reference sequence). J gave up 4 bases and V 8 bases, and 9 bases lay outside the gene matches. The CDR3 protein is CSRRQGVSDTQYF. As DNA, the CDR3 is TGCAGTCGACGACAGGGAGTTTCAGATACGCAGTATTTT.

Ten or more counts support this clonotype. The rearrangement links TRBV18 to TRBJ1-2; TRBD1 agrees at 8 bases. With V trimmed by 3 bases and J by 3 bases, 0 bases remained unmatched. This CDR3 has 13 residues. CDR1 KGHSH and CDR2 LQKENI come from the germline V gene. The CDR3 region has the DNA TGTGCCAGCTCACCGGGACAGGACTATGGCTACACCTTC. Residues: CASSPGQDYGYTF.

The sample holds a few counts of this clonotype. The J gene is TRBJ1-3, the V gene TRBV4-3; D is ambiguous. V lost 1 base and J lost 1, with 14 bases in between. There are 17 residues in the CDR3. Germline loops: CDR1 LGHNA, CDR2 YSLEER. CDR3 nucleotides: TGCGCCAGCAGCCAAGGCCGGGGAAAATCATCTGGAAACACCATATATTTT. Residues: CASSQGRGKSSGNTIYF.

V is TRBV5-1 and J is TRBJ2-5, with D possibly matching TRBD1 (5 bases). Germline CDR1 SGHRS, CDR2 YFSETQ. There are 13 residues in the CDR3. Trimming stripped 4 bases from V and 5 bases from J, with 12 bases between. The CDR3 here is CASSQDTRETQYF. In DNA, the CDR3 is TGCGCCAGCAGCCAGGACACACGGGAGACCCAGTACTTC. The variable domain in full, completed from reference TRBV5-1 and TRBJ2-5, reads KAGVTQTPRYLIKTRGQQVTLSCSPISGHRSVSWYQQTPGQGLQFLFEYFSETQRNKGNFPGRFSGRQFSNSRSEMNVSTLELGDSALYLCASSQDTRETQYFGPGTRLLVL.

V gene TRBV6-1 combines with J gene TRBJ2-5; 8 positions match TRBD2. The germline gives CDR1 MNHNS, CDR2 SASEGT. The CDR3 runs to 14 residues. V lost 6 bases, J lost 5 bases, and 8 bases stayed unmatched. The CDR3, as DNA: TGTGCCAGCAGCCCCCTAGCGGGTAGGGAGACCCAGTACTTC. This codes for CASSPLAGRETQYF.

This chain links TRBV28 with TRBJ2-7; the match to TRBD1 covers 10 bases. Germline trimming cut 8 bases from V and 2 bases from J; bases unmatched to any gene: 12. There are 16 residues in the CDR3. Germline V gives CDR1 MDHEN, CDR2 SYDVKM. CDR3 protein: CASQKPPGQGTYEQYF. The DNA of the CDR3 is TGTGCCAGCCAGAAACCCCCGGGACAGGGGACCTACGAGCAGTACTTC.

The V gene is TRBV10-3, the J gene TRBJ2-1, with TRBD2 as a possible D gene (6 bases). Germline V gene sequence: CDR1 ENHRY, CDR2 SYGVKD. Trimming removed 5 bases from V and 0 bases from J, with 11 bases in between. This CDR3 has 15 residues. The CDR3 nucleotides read TGTGCCATCAGTCCGGGACTCAACTCCTACAATGAGCAGTTCTTC. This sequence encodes CAISPGLNSYNEQFF.

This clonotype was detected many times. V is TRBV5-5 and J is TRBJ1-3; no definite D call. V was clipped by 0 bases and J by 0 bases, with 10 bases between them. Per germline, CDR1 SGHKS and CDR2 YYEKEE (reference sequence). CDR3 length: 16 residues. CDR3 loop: CASSLGSTTSGNTIYF. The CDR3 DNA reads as TGTGCCAGCAGCTTGGGGAGTACTACCTCTGGAAACACCATATATTTT.

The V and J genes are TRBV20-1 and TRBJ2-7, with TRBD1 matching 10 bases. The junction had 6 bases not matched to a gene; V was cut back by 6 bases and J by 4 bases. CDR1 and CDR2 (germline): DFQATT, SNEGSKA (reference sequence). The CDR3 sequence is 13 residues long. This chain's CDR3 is CSATTGQGYEQYF. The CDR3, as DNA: TGCAGTGCCACTACGGGACAGGGGTACGAGCAGTACTTC.

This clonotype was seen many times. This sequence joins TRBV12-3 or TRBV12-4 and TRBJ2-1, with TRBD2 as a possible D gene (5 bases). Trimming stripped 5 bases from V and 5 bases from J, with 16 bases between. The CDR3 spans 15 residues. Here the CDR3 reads CASSPRLASDNEQFF. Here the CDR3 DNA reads TGTGCCAGCAGTCCCCGCTTAGCGAGTGACAATGAGCAGTTCTTC.

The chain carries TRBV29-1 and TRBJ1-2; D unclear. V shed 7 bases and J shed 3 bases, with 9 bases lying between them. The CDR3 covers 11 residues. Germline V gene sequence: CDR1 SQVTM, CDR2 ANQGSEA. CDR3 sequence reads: CSDSGYYGYTF. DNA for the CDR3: TGCAGCGACTCGGGTTACTATGGCTACACCTTC.